This T cell receptor (beta chain) was captured by sequencing in a study of T cells in Graves' hyperthyroidism and ophthalmopathy. For the study at large: Sampling of peripheral blood happened at initial diagnosis, prior to any treatment. Study observations and caveats: Ophthalmopathy was predicted by the model a median of approximately 6 months ahead of onset. Appearing also in blood were most of the thyroid clonotypes expanded above 0.001.

As to this clonotype: Its antigen remains unknown.

Amplification of TCR beta CDR3 regions was performed using RNA transcripts as template. Carried out on the TCR CDR3, a first-round RT-PCR used the HTBI primer set. In TCRdb, the multiplex PCR reads were re-called with MiXCR into one record per CDR3 protein. The table records about 590,000 distinct CDR3 sequences, about a sixth of them present only once. This sequence originates from a woman under 40 with Graves' hyperthyroidism. The sequenced material came from blood.

CDR3 region: CASRPSGTLSEKLFF. CDR3 coding DNA: TGTGCCAGTAGACCATCGGGAACATTGTCTGAAAAACTGTTTTTT. The V call is TRBV19, the J call TRBJ1-4; D is unresolved. CDR1 and CDR2 (germline): LNHDA, SQIVND (reference sequence). Between the trimmed V and J ends, which lost 6 bases and 7 bases, there was a span of 18 bases. The CDR3 is 15 amino acids.